The T cell receptor (beta chain) described here comes from a study of T cell changes during pregnancy in multiple sclerosis. The V gene's germline CDR1 is SNHLY and CDR2 FYNNEI. The CDR3 covers 15 residues. V shed 3 bases and J shed 4 bases, with 14 bases lying between them. Assay: immunoSEQ multiplex PCR; the TCRdb copy retains only in-frame clones and omits some. The sample yields about 29,000 clones, 75% to 95% seen once. The source was CD8+ T cells from peripheral blood mononuclear cells, collected before pregnancy. V and J are TRBV2 and TRBJ2-3; no firm D call. The receptor was derived from a female donor with multiple sclerosis, enrolled in a pregnancy study. The chain's CDR3 is CASSEFLVDADTQYF. CDR3 in DNA: TGTGCCAGCAGTGAGTTTCTAGTCGATGCAGATACGCAGTATTTT.